The present T cell receptor (beta chain) was sequenced within a study of PD-1 blockade in classical Hodgkin lymphoma. By proportion, this clone is medium-sized (0.01 to 0.1%). The time point is: cycle 4 day 1 (C4D1), after 5 to 7 weeks of nivolumab. After autologous stem cell transplantation all patients relapsed, and prior brentuximab vedotin exposure differed between cohorts. Clones were read by immunoSEQ multiplex PCR, and TCRdb kept only the in-frame ones, dropping some. The data show about 41,000 clones, with nearly 70% seen just once and roughly 3% held by the top ten. Germline V gives CDR1 SGHRS, CDR2 YFSETQ. The CDR3 length is 13 residues. The V end lost 6 bases, the J end lost 2 bases, and 12 bases lay between the germline ends.

This clonotype was sampled from a human donor with classical Hodgkin lymphoma. The material was peripheral blood mononuclear cells (PBMCs), obtained before the fourth cycle of nivolumab. The chain employs TRBV5-1 and TRBJ2-7, with D possibly matching TRBD1 (5 bases). The CDR3 is CASTTTDPYEQYF. DNA for the CDR3: TGCGCCAGCACCACGACAGACCCCTACGAGCAGTACTTC.